These T cell receptor beta chains were read from a single sample in a study of blood T cell repertoires in COVID-19. Method: immunoSEQ multiplex PCR; TCRdb's copy keeps in-frame clones and lacks some. The sample contains 60,000 to 90,000 clones, around 83% of which appear only once. Material for sequencing was peripheral blood. The source is a man between 45 and 60 years old with acute or convalescent COVID-19. The CDR3 runs from the conserved cysteine through the conserved F or W. The D gene is left open where the match is weak. Some rows mark clone size as missing; the rest say once, few, many or name a class of expanded clone.

TRBV5-1	TRBD1	TRBJ2-1	NA	TGCGCCAGCACCGATCGGACAGGGGGATACAATGAGCAGTTCTTC	CASTDRTGGYNEQFF
TRBV28	NA	TRBJ1-3	NA	TGTGCCAGCAGCCAGGGCCCAAACACCATATATTTT	CASSQGPNTIYF
TRBV11-2	NA	TRBJ1-5	NA	TGTGCCAGCAGCTACCCAGGGGGCAATCAGCCCCAGCATTTT	CASSYPGGNQPQHF
TRBV6-5	NA	TRBJ2-7	NA	TGTGCCAGCAGTTACTCGGGGGGGGGCAGACCCTACGAGCAGTACTTC	CASSYSGGGRPYEQYF
TRBV20-1	NA	TRBJ2-7	NA	TGCAGTGCTAACAGGGTTTACGAGCAGTACTTC	CSANRVYEQYF
TRBV7-9	NA	TRBJ2-7	NA	TGTGCCAGCAGCCCCTCCGAGGGGGGGGTCGCCTACGAGCAGTACTTC	CASSPSEGGVAYEQYF
TRBV7-2	NA	TRBJ2-7	few	TGTGCCAGCAGCTTAGCGCTCGGAGGCAGGGGGGTCGAGCAGTACTTC	CASSLALGGRGVEQYF
TRBV12-5	TRBD1	TRBJ1-1	once	TGTGCTAGTGGTTTTGGCAGGGGGGAAAACACTGAAGCTTTCTTT	CASGFGRGENTEAFF
TRBV4-2	TRBD1	TRBJ1-5	NA	TGTGCCAGCAGCCAAGGGGACAGTAGCAATCAGCCCCAGCATTTT	CASSQGDSSNQPQHF
TRBV27	NA	TRBJ1-4	NA	TGTGCCAGCAGTTTGGGCCCAGGGTACGAAAAACTGTTTTTT	CASSLGPGYEKLFF
TRBV19	TRBD1	TRBJ1-5	NA	TGTGCCAGTACCCAGGACAGGTATTATAGCAATCAGCCCCAGCATTTT	CASTQDRYYSNQPQHF
TRBV30	NA	TRBJ1-2	NA	TGTGCCTGGAGTTTGAACCAGGGATGGGGTGGCTACACCTTC	CAWSLNQGWGGYTF
TRBV28	NA	TRBJ2-4	NA	TGTGCCAGCAGTTTATCGAGCGGAGCCAAAAACATTCAGTACTTC	CASSLSSGAKNIQYF
TRBV19	TRBD2	TRBJ2-3	NA	TGTGCCAGTAGTCCTCGCGGGGGGGCCGCAGATACGCAGTATTTT	CASSPRGGAADTQYF
TRBV5-1	TRBD1	TRBJ2-5	NA	TGCGCCAGCAGCTTGCCAGGGGGCGAGACCCAGTACTTC	CASSLPGGETQYF
TRBV9	NA	TRBJ2-1	NA	TGTGCCAGCAGCGTAGACTTTCAAGAGCAGTTCTTC	CASSVDFQEQFF
TRBV13	NA	TRBJ2-7	NA	TGTGCCAGCAGCTTAGGACTACCCTCCTCCTACGAGCAGTACTTC	CASSLGLPSSYEQYF
TRBV4-2	TRBD2	TRBJ2-1	medium-sized	TGTGCCAGCAGGGTTAGCGGGGGATCCTACAATGAGCAGTTCTTC	CASRVSGGSYNEQFF
TRBV5-1	NA	TRBJ2-7	NA	TGCGCCAGCAGCCCGGGGGGCAGGGGTAGATCCTACGAGCAGTACTTC	CASSPGGRGRSYEQYF
TRBV10-3	TRBD2	TRBJ2-7	NA	TGTGCCATCAGTGGGACTAGCGGGCGTAATTACGAGCAGTACTTC	CAISGTSGRNYEQYF
TRBV27	TRBD1	TRBJ1-1	few	TGTGCCAGCAGTGTCCAGGGGGAGAACACTGAAGCTTTCTTT	CASSVQGENTEAFF
TRBV6-5	TRBD1	TRBJ2-3	once	TGTGCCAGCAGTTACCTGCCTAGGGGGCGTACAGATACGCAGTATTTT	CASSYLPRGRTDTQYF
TRBV29-1	NA	TRBJ1-2	NA	TGCAGCGTTCTAGACGGGGGGGACGGCTACACCTTC	CSVLDGGDGYTF
TRBV18	NA	TRBJ2-2	few	TGTGCCAGCTCACCACCCAGCGTCTACACCGGGGAGCTGTTTTTT	CASSPPSVYTGELFF
TRBV23-1	NA	TRBJ1-2	NA	TGCGCCAGCAGTCCTCGAGCGGACAGCCTGGACTATGGCTACACCTTC	CASSPRADSLDYGYTF
TRBV7-6	NA	TRBJ2-1	NA	TGTGCCAGCAGCTTGTCGCTCGCTACCTCCTACAATGAGCAGTTCTTC	CASSLSLATSYNEQFF
TRBV29-1	TRBD1	TRBJ1-4	NA	TGCAGCGTTAGACAGGGACAGGGGGATGAAAAACTGTTTTTT	CSVRQGQGDEKLFF
TRBV6-1	NA	TRBJ2-1	NA	TGTGCCAGCAGTGAACGGTGGATAGAGGACAAGCAGTTCTTC	CASSERWIEDKQFF
TRBV18	NA	TRBJ1-1	NA	TGTGCCAGCTCACCTGTGACAGGAACCACTGAAGCTTTCTTT	CASSPVTGTTEAFF
TRBV5-1	NA	TRBJ2-2	few	TGCGCCAGCACCTATTCTAGCACCGGGGAGCTGTTTTTT	CASTYSSTGELFF
TRBV7-2	NA	TRBJ1-2	NA	TGTGCCAGCAGCTTGGGAGGCCCCGGGAACTATGGCTACACCTTC	CASSLGGPGNYGYTF
TRBV29-1	NA	TRBJ1-1	NA	TGCAGCGTTGAAGGGGGGCTAAAGACTGAAGCTTTCTTT	CSVEGGLKTEAFF
TRBV29-1	TRBD2	TRBJ2-1	NA	TGCAGCGTTGAAGATCCCGGCGGGGGGATGCAGCGGTTCTTC	CSVEDPGGGMQRFF
TRBV2	NA	TRBJ1-1	NA	TGTGCCAGCAGTGTTGCCGGGATGAACACTGAAGCTTTCTTT	CASSVAGMNTEAFF
TRBV19	TRBD1	TRBJ2-5	NA	TGTGCCAGTCGGACAGGGGGTTTAGAGACCCAGTACTTC	CASRTGGLETQYF
TRBV7-6	NA	TRBJ2-3	NA	TGTGCCAGCAGCTTACTCCAGGGCACAGATACGCAGTATTTT	CASSLLQGTDTQYF
TRBV9	NA	TRBJ1-1	NA	TGTGCCAGCAGCGTAACAGCCTTTGGTGAAGCTTTCTTT	CASSVTAFGEAFF
TRBV30	TRBD2	TRBJ2-7	once	TGTGCCGGCGGGAGGGGGCTCGAGCAGTACTTC	CAGGRGLEQYF
TRBV4-3	NA	TRBJ1-4	NA	TGCGCCAGCAGCCAAAGCAGGGGTCTTAATGAAAAACTGTTTTTT	CASSQSRGLNEKLFF
TRBV6-5	NA	TRBJ2-1	NA	TGTGCCAGCAGTTTCCGCCAGACCTACAATGAGCAGTTCTTC	CASSFRQTYNEQFF
TRBV24-1	TRBD1	TRBJ1-2	NA	TGTGCCACCAGTGACCGGGACAGGGAGAACTATGGCTACACCTTC	CATSDRDRENYGYTF
TRBV4-1	TRBD2	TRBJ2-1	NA	TGCGCCAGCAGCCAAGATGTAGCGATGAGAAGCGGGAGGGATGAGCAGTTCTTC	CASSQDVAMRSGRDEQFF
TRBV5-1	NA	TRBJ2-5	NA	TGCGCCAGCAGCTTATCTCCGGAAGAGACCCAGTACTTC	CASSLSPEETQYF
TRBV9	TRBD2	TRBJ2-7	NA	TGTGCCAGCAGCGTAGGGGGAGCGGGAGTTCCCCACTACGAGCAGTACTTC	CASSVGGAGVPHYEQYF
TRBV20-1	TRBD2	TRBJ2-7	NA	TGCAGTGCTAGTAGTAGCGGGAGAGCATACGAGCAGTACTTC	CSASSSGRAYEQYF
TRBV2	NA	TRBJ1-3	once	TGTGCCAGCAGTGAAGCAAGGACACCAGAACACCTCTCTGGAAACACCATATATTTT	CASSEARTPEHLSGNTIYF
TRBV7-9	NA	TRBJ1-1	few	TGTGCCAGCAGCTCTCGGACCGAGGGCACTGAAGCTTTCTTT	CASSSRTEGTEAFF
TRBV4-1	TRBD2	TRBJ2-1	NA	TGCGCCAGCAGCCAAGTTCTAGCGGGGGACAATGAGCAGTTCTTC	CASSQVLAGDNEQFF
TRBV28	NA	TRBJ1-2	NA	TGTGCCAGGGCGGACATTCGGGACTCTAAAAGGGGTGGCTACACCTTC	CARADIRDSKRGGYTF
TRBV14	TRBD1	TRBJ2-2	NA	TGTGCCAGCAGCCAAATGACAGGGGCCGGCACCGGGGAGCTGTTTTTT	CASSQMTGAGTGELFF